A selection of T cell receptor beta chains follows, all from one sample in a study of blood T cell repertoires in COVID-19. The method was immunoSEQ multiplex PCR; TCRdb's version includes in-frame clones alone and lacks a portion of them. This table holds 70,000 to 95,000 clones, 85% found once. Material: peripheral blood. Receptor source: an elderly man with active or convalescent COVID-19. Each CDR3 is given with its conserved first and last residue. The D gene is left open where the match is weak. Where a row states a size, it is once, few, many or the class of an expanded clone; other rows omit it.

V gene: TRBV19; D gene: TRBD1; clone size: -; J gene: TRBJ1-5; CDR3 DNA: TGTGCCAGTAGACTGGACAGGGCCAGCAATCAGCCCCAGCATTTT; CDR3 protein: CASRLDRASNQPQHF
V gene: TRBV24-1; D gene: TRBD2; clone size: -; J gene: TRBJ2-3; CDR3 DNA: TGTGCCACCAGTGACAGCGGGGGACTCACAGATACGCAGTATTTT; CDR3 protein: CATSDSGGLTDTQYF
V gene: TRBV19; D gene: -; clone size: -; J gene: TRBJ1-1; CDR3 DNA: TGTGCCAGTATTAACGACATGAACACTGAAGCTTTCTTT; CDR3 protein: CASINDMNTEAFF
V gene: TRBV6-5; D gene: -; clone size: -; J gene: TRBJ2-3; CDR3 DNA: TGTGCCAGCAGTTATAGAGGGACTGGGGCAGATACGCAGTATTTT; CDR3 protein: CASSYRGTGADTQYF
V gene: TRBV13; D gene: TRBD2; clone size: -; J gene: TRBJ2-5; CDR3 DNA: TGTGCCAGCAGCTTAACCGCGGGAGGGTACCAAGAGACCCAGTACTTC; CDR3 protein: CASSLTAGGYQETQYF
V gene: TRBV7-9; D gene: -; clone size: -; J gene: TRBJ2-4; CDR3 DNA: TGTGCCAGCAGCTTAGAGGGCCAGGGAATAAACATTCAGTACTTC; CDR3 protein: CASSLEGQGINIQYF
V gene: TRBV30; D gene: -; clone size: -; J gene: TRBJ2-2; CDR3 DNA: TGTGCCTGGAGTGGGACAGCGAACACCGGGGAGCTGTTTTTT; CDR3 protein: CAWSGTANTGELFF
V gene: TRBV6-6; D gene: -; clone size: -; J gene: TRBJ1-2; CDR3 DNA: TGTGCCAGCAGTTACCCAGGGTGGCTAGGCTACACCTTC; CDR3 protein: CASSYPGWLGYTF
V gene: TRBV6-1; D gene: -; clone size: -; J gene: TRBJ1-2; CDR3 DNA: TGTGCCAGCAGTGAAAACGGACTCTATGGCTACACCTTC; CDR3 protein: CASSENGLYGYTF
V gene: TRBV3-1/TRBV3-2; D gene: -; clone size: -; J gene: TRBJ1-5; CDR3 DNA: TGTGCCAGCAGCCAAGGGGGGGAGCCCCAGCATTTT; CDR3 protein: CASSQGGEPQHF
V gene: TRBV4-2; D gene: -; clone size: -; J gene: TRBJ2-3; CDR3 DNA: TGTGCCAGCGGCGGGACTTTCACAGATACGCAGTATTTT; CDR3 protein: CASGGTFTDTQYF
V gene: TRBV2; D gene: TRBD1; clone size: -; J gene: TRBJ2-3; CDR3 DNA: TGTGCCAGCAGTGAAAGGGACAGGGTGTCAGATACGCAGTATTTT; CDR3 protein: CASSERDRVSDTQYF
V gene: TRBV6-1; D gene: -; clone size: -; J gene: TRBJ1-5; CDR3 DNA: TGTGCCAGCAGTGATCTGCAGTATAGCAATCAGCCCCAGCATTTT; CDR3 protein: CASSDLQYSNQPQHF
V gene: TRBV18; D gene: -; clone size: -; J gene: TRBJ1-3; CDR3 DNA: TGTGCCAGCTCACCACCAGCAGGGTTTACTGGAAACACCATATATTTT; CDR3 protein: CASSPPAGFTGNTIYF
V gene: TRBV10-2; D gene: TRBD1; clone size: -; J gene: TRBJ1-6; CDR3 DNA: TGCGCCAGCAGTCATACAGGGGGTGTAATTTCACCCCTCCACTTT; CDR3 protein: CASSHTGGVISPLHF
V gene: TRBV28; D gene: -; clone size: once; J gene: TRBJ1-4; CDR3 DNA: TGTGCCAGCAGTTTCGTACAGACTAATGAAAAACTGTTTTTT; CDR3 protein: CASSFVQTNEKLFF
V gene: TRBV12-3/TRBV12-4; D gene: -; clone size: -; J gene: TRBJ2-1; CDR3 DNA: TGTGCCACCCGGAAAGCGGATGAGCAGTTCTTC; CDR3 protein: CATRKADEQFF
V gene: TRBV7-9; D gene: -; clone size: -; J gene: TRBJ1-3; CDR3 DNA: TGTGCCAGCGCGTTTAGCTCTGGAAACACCATATATTTT; CDR3 protein: CASAFSSGNTIYF
V gene: TRBV6-6; D gene: -; clone size: -; J gene: TRBJ1-2; CDR3 DNA: TGTGCCAGCACGAGGGGACCGGGGGGGTATGGCTACACCTTC; CDR3 protein: CASTRGPGGYGYTF